The subject of this entry is one TCR beta chain. Trimming stripped 1 base from V and 4 bases from J, with 13 bases between. Germline lookup yields CDR1 LGHNA and CDR2 YSLEER. The length of the CDR3 is 16 residues. The data were taken from a study of OX40 agonist ivuxolimab in advanced cancers. Produced via immunoSEQ multiplex PCR; TCRdb's table is partial and in-frame only. This sample has some 71,000 clones, with 84% found just once. The source is an adult with an advanced solid tumor such as melanoma, head and neck, liver or kidney cancer. This chain uses TRBV4-3 with TRBJ2-2; perhaps TRBD2 as D (6 bases). The sample here was CD4+ or CD8+ T cells sorted from blood, taken in a trial of the OX40 agonist ivuxolimab. The CDR3 DNA reads as TGCGCCAGCAGCCAAGCGATGAGGGAGGTCACCGGGGAGCTGTTTTTT. This codes for CASSQAMREVTGELFF.